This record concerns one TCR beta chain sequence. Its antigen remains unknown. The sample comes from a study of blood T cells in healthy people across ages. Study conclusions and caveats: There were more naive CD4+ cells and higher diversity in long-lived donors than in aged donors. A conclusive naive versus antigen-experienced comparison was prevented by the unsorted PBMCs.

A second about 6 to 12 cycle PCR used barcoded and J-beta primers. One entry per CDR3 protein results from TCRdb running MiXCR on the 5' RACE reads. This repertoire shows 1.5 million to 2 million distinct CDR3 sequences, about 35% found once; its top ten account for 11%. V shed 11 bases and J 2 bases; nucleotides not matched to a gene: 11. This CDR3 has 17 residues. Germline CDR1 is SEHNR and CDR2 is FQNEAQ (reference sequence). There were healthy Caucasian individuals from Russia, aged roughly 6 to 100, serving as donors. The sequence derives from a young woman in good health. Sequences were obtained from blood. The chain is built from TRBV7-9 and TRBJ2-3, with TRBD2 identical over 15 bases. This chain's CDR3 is CAGQIGLAGGDTDTQYF. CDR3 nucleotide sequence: TGTGCCGGGCAAATCGGACTAGCGGGAGGGGACACAGATACGCAGTATTTT.